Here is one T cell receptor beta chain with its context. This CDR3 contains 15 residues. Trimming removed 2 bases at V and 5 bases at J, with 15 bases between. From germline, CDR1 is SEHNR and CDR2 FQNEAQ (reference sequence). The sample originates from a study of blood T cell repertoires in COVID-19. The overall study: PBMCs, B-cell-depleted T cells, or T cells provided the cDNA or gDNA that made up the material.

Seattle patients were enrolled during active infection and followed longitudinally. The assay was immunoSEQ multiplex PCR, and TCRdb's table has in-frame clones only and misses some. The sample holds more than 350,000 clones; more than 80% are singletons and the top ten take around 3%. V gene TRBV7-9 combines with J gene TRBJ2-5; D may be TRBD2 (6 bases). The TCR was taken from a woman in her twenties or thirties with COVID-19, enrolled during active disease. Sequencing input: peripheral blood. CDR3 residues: CASSLLGGVGETQYF. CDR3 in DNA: TGTGCCAGCAGCTTACTAGGAGGGGTCGGGGAGACCCAGTACTTC.